This T cell receptor (beta chain) was observed in a study of shared clonotypes between healthy human individuals. As for the study in general: A donor's plate count was three for CD4 naive and three for CD4 memory; CD8 naive had two and CD8 memory one.

In the case of this clone: The antigen is unknown.

As processed by the authors: Quality scores were absent from the junction-only immunoSEQ sequences, so filtering differed. Clones were read by immunoSEQ multiplex PCR, and TCRdb kept only the in-frame ones, dropping some. V, J and clone size derive from that table, while D and trimming were established from the DNA sequence. The data contain approximately 1,000,000 clones, more than 75% of them singletons. With 5 bases clipped from V and 8 bases from J, the junction kept 5 bases outside the gene matches. The CDR3 length is 13 residues. In germline, CDR1 is MRHNA, CDR2 SNTAGT. Whole-study findings and limits: Sharing across four donors was highest in naive CD4 (roughly 5%) and lowest in memory CD8 (roughly 0.4%).

This sequence originates from a man aged 18 to 30 in good health. Some clones in this sample may be carry-over from other donors' samples. Material for sequencing was memory CD4+ T cells from PBMCs. Subset noted: CD45RA-negative fraction. The chain links TRBV6-4 to TRBJ1-2, with 10 bases that match TRBD1. The CDR3, as DNA: TGTGCCAGCAGTCAGCGGGACAGGGGAGGCTACACCTTC. Translation: CASSQRDRGGYTF.